This TCR beta chain was obtained from a study of T cells after yellow fever vaccination. Whole-study findings and limits: The booster saw the reappearance of most primary-vaccination clones (around 96% CD4, 88% CD8). CD4 and CD8 compartments shared a small share of clonotypes, likely from convergent recombination.

Germline values: CDR1 SGHRS, CDR2 YFSETQ. Trimming took 4 bases from V and 7 from J; bases not matched to a gene: 11. The CDR3 has 15 amino acids. This clonotype came up a few times. Its target is not known. TCRdb fed the 5' RACE reads into MiXCR, producing one record per CDR3 protein. This table has some 220,000 distinct CDR3 sequences, about 3% appearing once. The receptor comes from a young man who received the YFV17D yellow fever vaccine. The J gene is TRBJ2-3, the V gene TRBV5-1; 8 bases match TRBD1. The sample in question was CD4+ T cells sorted from PBMCs, obtained 10 days after the yellow fever booster vaccination. The CDR3 region is CASSPTQGAPNTQYF. The CDR3 DNA reads as TGCGCCAGCAGCCCGACGCAGGGGGCGCCGAATACGCAGTATTTT.